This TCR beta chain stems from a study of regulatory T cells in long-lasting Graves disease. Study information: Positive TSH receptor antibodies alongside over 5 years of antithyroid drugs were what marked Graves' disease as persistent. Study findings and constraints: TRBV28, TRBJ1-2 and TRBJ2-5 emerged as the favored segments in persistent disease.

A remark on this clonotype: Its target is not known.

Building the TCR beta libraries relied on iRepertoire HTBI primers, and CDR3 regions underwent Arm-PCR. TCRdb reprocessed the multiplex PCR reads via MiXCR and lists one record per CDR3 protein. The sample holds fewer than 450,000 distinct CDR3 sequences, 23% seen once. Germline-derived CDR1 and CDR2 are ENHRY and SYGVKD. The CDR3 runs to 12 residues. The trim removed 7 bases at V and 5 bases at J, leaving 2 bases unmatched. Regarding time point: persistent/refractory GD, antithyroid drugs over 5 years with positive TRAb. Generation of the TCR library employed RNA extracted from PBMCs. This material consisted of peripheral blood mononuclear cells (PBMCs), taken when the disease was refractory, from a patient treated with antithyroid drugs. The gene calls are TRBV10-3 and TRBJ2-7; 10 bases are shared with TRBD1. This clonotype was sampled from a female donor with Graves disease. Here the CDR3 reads CAIKGTGDEQYF. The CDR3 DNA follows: TGTGCCATCAAGGGGACAGGGGACGAGCAGTACTTC.